The 6 T cell receptor beta chains in this list originate from one sample, sequenced in a study of blood T cell repertoires in COVID-19. Sequenced by immunoSEQ multiplex PCR; TCRdb stores in-frame clones only, minus some. This sample has hundreds of thousands of clones, with 90% found just once. Material for sequencing was PBMCs or T cells enriched from blood (not recorded which). These receptors came from a man aged 55 to 69 who had recovered from COVID-19.

This chain uses TRBV7-2 with TRBJ1-2; the D gene is possibly TRBD1 (6 bases). Germline V gene data show CDR1 as SGHTA and CDR2 as FQGNSA. Trimming removed 5 bases from V and 4 bases from J, with 17 bases in between. The CDR3 loop spans 15 amino acids. As DNA, the CDR3 is TGTGCCAGCAGCCCATCGGGGGGCCGGGGCTATGGCTACACCTTC. It yields the protein CASSPSGGRGYGYTF.

The rearrangement links TRBV19 to TRBJ1-1, with 7 bases aligning to TRBD1. CDR3 length equals 14 residues. Germline V gene lookup returns CDR1 LNHDA and CDR2 SQIVND (reference sequence). The V gene end was trimmed by 7 bases and the J gene end by 1 base; junction bases not matched to a gene: 6. The CDR3, as DNA: TGTGCCAGTAAACCCGGGACAGCGAACACTGAAGCTTTCTTT. Encoded protein: CASKPGTANTEAFF.

The J gene is TRBJ2-1, the V gene TRBV5-8; 11 bases are a match to TRBD1. V dropped 2 bases and J dropped 5; count of bases not matched to a gene: 6. The CDR3 covers 16 residues. The germline gives CDR1 SGHTS, CDR2 YDEGEE. The DNA of the CDR3 is TGTGCCAGCAGCTTTACCGGGACAGGGGGAGACAATGAGCAGTTCTTC. Its protein is CASSFTGTGGDNEQFF. Full variable domain (outside the CDR3, taken from reference TRBV5-8 and TRBJ2-1): EAGVTQSPTHLIKTRGQQATLRCSPISGHTSVYWYQQALGLGLQFLLWYDEGEERNRGNFPPRFSGRQFPNYSSELNVNALELEDSALYLCASSFTGTGGDNEQFFGPGTRLTVL.

The chain uses TRBV14 and TRBJ2-7; 8 bases fit TRBD2. The CDR3 has 15 residues. CDR1 SGHDN and CDR2 FVKESK come from the germline V gene. With 4 bases clipped from V and 5 bases from J, the junction kept 10 bases outside the gene matches. This CDR3 reads CASSPLVTSVHEQYF. The CDR3 DNA sequence: TGTGCCAGCAGCCCCCTAGTGACTAGCGTCCACGAGCAGTACTTC.

This clone was recorded once. The chain recombines TRBV19 with TRBJ2-7; TRBD2 agrees at 10 bases. This CDR3 contains 16 residues. The junction had 7 bases not matched to a gene; V was cut back by 5 bases and J by 0 bases. Germline CDR1 is LNHDA and CDR2 is SQIVND (reference sequence). CDR3 region: CASSVAGGDSSYEQYF. The DNA for the CDR3 is TGTGCCAGTAGTGTAGCGGGAGGCGATAGCTCCTACGAGCAGTACTTC.

The table lists this clone with a count of one. This chain links TRBV4-3 with TRBJ1-2, with TRBD1 matching over 9 bases. The V segment lost 1 base and the J segment 4 bases; nucleotides outside the gene matches: 7. CDR1 and CDR2 (germline): LGHNA, YSLEER. The CDR3 totals 16 residues. CDR3 in DNA: TGCGCCAGCAGCCAAGCGGACGGACAGGGGTTCTATGGCTACACCTTC. Encoded protein: CASSQADGQGFYGYTF.